The 29 T cell receptor beta chains in this list originate from one sample, sequenced in a study of cytomegalovirus exposure and HLA in healthy donors. Sequenced by immunoSEQ multiplex PCR; TCRdb stores in-frame clones only, minus some. This sample has about 120,000 clones; 95% to 97% occur once, and the top ten carry 1.5% to 2%. Sample: PBMCs. These receptors all stem from a man between 18 and 29 years old in good health and CMV-seronegative.

The chain combines TRBV6-5 with TRBJ1-3, with TRBD1 matching over 8 bases. The CDR3 sequence is 14 residues long. J was trimmed by 6 bases and V by 6 bases; bases with no gene match: 7. Germline CDR1 is MNHEY and CDR2 is SVGAGI. Written as DNA, the CDR3 is TGTGCCAGCAGCCCGGGACAGGATTTAAACACCATATATTTT. It codes for CASSPGQDLNTIYF.

The genes are TRBV29-1 and TRBJ1-1; D uncertain. Germline assignment: CDR1 SQVTM and CDR2 ANQGSEA. Trimming removed 1 base at V and 0 bases at J, with 12 bases between. This CDR3 is built from 15 residues. Here the CDR3 DNA reads TGCAGCGTTGAAGGCACACGGAGGATGAACACTGAAGCTTTCTTT. This gives the protein CSVEGTRRMNTEAFF.

This chain joins TRBV5-4 and TRBJ1-2, with 7 bases aligning to TRBD1. The germline V gene has CDR1 SGHNT and CDR2 YYREEE (reference sequence). This CDR3 spans 14 amino acids. Trimming took 4 bases from V and 3 from J; bases not matched to a gene: 6. The CDR3 loop is CASSGTGTDYGYTF. The CDR3, as DNA: TGTGCCAGCAGCGGCACCGGGACAGACTATGGCTACACCTTC.

V usage is TRBV5-1 and J usage is TRBJ2-1; D is unclear. In germline, CDR1 is SGHRS, CDR2 YFSETQ. Trimming shortened V by 2 bases and J by 7 bases, and 4 bases separated the two germline ends. This CDR3 has 11 residues. CDR3 sequence reads: CASSFANEQFF. For the CDR3, the DNA is TGCGCCAGCAGCTTTGCGAATGAGCAGTTCTTC.

The J gene is TRBJ2-7, the V gene TRBV6-5; 7 nucleotides match TRBD2. The CDR3 has 12 amino acids. In germline, CDR1 is MNHEY, CDR2 SVGAGI. The junction had 4 bases not matched to a gene; V was cut back by 5 bases and J by 6 bases. CDR3 region: CASSRGRSEQYF. The CDR3 DNA reads as TGTGCCAGCAGTCGCGGGAGAAGCGAGCAGTACTTC.

CDR3 DNA: TGTGCCAGCAGTTATCCGACAGGTAGCCCCGGGGAGCTGTTTTTT. This translates into CASSYPTGSPGELFF. The rearrangement links TRBV6-6 to TRBJ2-2; D may be TRBD1 (6 bases). From germline, CDR1 is MNHNY and CDR2 SVGAGI (reference sequence). This CDR3 comprises 15 residues. V lost 3 bases and J 6 bases, leaving 14 bases between the germline ends.

This rearrangement joins TRBV25-1 to TRBJ2-1; TRBD2 agrees at 9 bases. CDR1 is MGHDK, CDR2 SYGVNS, per germline. Unmatched junction bases numbered 12, after V lost 8 bases and J lost 4 bases. The CDR3 is 16 residues long. The CDR3 DNA is TGTGCCAGCGGTCTGCCGTGGCGGGAGGGTTACAATGAGCAGTTCTTC. This codes for CASGLPWREGYNEQFF.

The rearrangement joins TRBV4-2 to TRBJ1-2, with 11 positions matching TRBD1. The CDR3 runs 15 residues. CDR1 LGHNA and CDR2 YNFKEQ come from the germline V gene. V was clipped by 1 base and J by 7 bases; unmatched bases: 5. The CDR3: CASSQAGTGGGGYTF. CDR3 nucleotides: TGTGCCAGCAGCCAAGCCGGGACAGGGGGAGGTGGCTACACCTTC.

The rearrangement uses TRBV28 and TRBJ1-5, with 8 bases matching TRBD1. Germline loops: CDR1 MDHEN, CDR2 SYDVKM. The CDR3 is made up of 13 amino acids. V lost 6 bases, J lost 11 bases, and 9 bases stayed unmatched. CDR3 sequence: CASSQGQAGAQHF. CDR3 coding DNA: TGTGCCAGCAGCCAGGGACAGGCGGGGGCCCAGCATTTT.

J is TRBJ2-7 and V is TRBV7-9, with D possibly being TRBD2 (6 bases). This CDR3 comprises 15 residues. Germline values: CDR1 SEHNR, CDR2 FQNEAQ (reference sequence). The V and J ends lost 4 bases and 2 bases respectively, with 15 bases between them. The CDR3 region has the DNA TGTGCCAGCAGCTCCGGGGGATTGGCGACCTACGAGCAGTACTTC. This translates into CASSSGGLATYEQYF.

The chain combines TRBV4-1 with TRBJ2-7, with D unclear. This CDR3 has 14 amino acids. Germline V gene data show CDR1 as MGHRA and CDR2 as YSYEKL. Trimming removed 6 bases at V and 7 bases at J, with 19 bases between. In DNA form, the CDR3 reads TGCGCCAGCAGAAGCAACCCCCTGTCAGGAGAGCAGTACTTC. Protein sequence: CASRSNPLSGEQYF.

The chain employs TRBV27 and TRBJ1-5; tentatively, D is TRBD1 (6 bases). Trimming took 2 bases from V and 4 from J, leaving 9 bases between them. The CDR3 runs to 14 residues. Germline V CDR1 and CDR2: MNHEY, SMNVEV (reference sequence). CDR3 nucleotide sequence: TGTGCCAGCAGTTTAACAGGGTGGAATCAGCCCCAGCATTTT. It yields the protein CASSLTGWNQPQHF.

Regarding this clone: The same CDR3 also results from other DNA sequences found in this sample. The rearrangement uses TRBV7-2 and TRBJ2-1; 9 bases are a match to TRBD2. The CDR3 is 16 amino acids. The junction had 1 base not matched to a gene; V was cut back by 0 bases and J by 1 base. CDR1 is SGHTA and CDR2 is FQGNSA in the germline V gene. This CDR3 reads CASSLASGGSYNEQFF. CDR3 sequence (DNA): TGTGCCAGCAGCTTAGCTAGCGGGGGATCCTACAATGAGCAGTTCTTC. The variable domain in full, with the rest retrieved from reference TRBV7-2 and TRBJ2-1, is GAGVSQSPSNKVTEKGKDVELRCDPISGHTALYWYRQSLGQGLEFLIYFQGNSAPDKSGLPSDRFSAERTGGSVSTLTIQRTQQEDSAVYLCASSLASGGSYNEQFFGPGTRLTVL.

This chain joins TRBV9 and TRBJ2-7; D is undetermined. Trimming stripped 0 bases from V and 6 bases from J, with 13 bases between. Germline values: CDR1 SGDLS, CDR2 YYNGEE. This CDR3 is 14 amino acids long. CDR3 loop: CASSVGAVMSEQYF. The CDR3 nucleotides are TGTGCCAGCAGCGTAGGGGCCGTCATGAGCGAGCAGTACTTC.

V is TRBV2 and J is TRBJ1-1; D is uncertain. This CDR3 is built from 14 residues. V shed 7 bases and J shed 5 bases, with 17 bases lying between them. Germline V CDR1 and CDR2: SNHLY, FYNNEI. CDR3 nucleotide sequence: TGTGCCAGCATCCCCGTCAGCGGGAAAACTGAAGCTTTCTTT. It specifies CASIPVSGKTEAFF.

The CDR3 is CAWSVGGGMMWYNEQFF. CDR3 sequence (DNA): TGTGCCTGGAGTGTAGGCGGCGGGATGATGTGGTACAATGAGCAGTTCTTC. The chain joins TRBV30 to TRBJ2-1, with D possibly being TRBD2 (6 bases). The V gene's germline CDR1 is GTSNPN and CDR2 SVGIG (reference sequence). Between the trimmed V and J ends, which lost 0 bases and 4 bases, there was a span of 19 bases. The CDR3 loop spans 17 amino acids.

J is TRBJ2-7 and V is TRBV9; 13 bases line up with TRBD2. The CDR3 is 15 residues long. The germline V gene encodes CDR1 SGDLS and CDR2 YYNGEE. V was clipped by 4 bases and J by 4 bases; unmatched bases: 5. DNA for the CDR3: TGTGCCAGCAGCTCCCGACTAGCGGGAGGTTACGAGCAGTACTTC. This sequence encodes CASSSRLAGGYEQYF.

This clone showed up just once. This sequence joins TRBV18 and TRBJ2-1; tentatively, D is TRBD1 (5 bases). Trimming stripped 3 bases from V and 1 base from J, with 10 bases between. This CDR3 is built from 15 residues. The germline CDR1 and CDR2 sequences are KGHSH and LQKENI. The CDR3 reads CASSPSGFSYNEQFF. The CDR3 region has the DNA TGTGCCAGCTCACCCTCAGGGTTTTCCTACAATGAGCAGTTCTTC.

In its sample, this clone was seen once. The chain uses TRBV5-1 and TRBJ1-4; possibly TRBD1 for D (6 bases). CDR1 is SGHRS, CDR2 YFSETQ, per germline. This CDR3 spans 13 amino acids. V lost 10 bases, J lost 0 bases, and 10 bases lay in between. The CDR3 bases are TGCGCCCCGCACAGGGCAACTAATGAAAAACTGTTTTTT. Its protein is CAPHRATNEKLFF.

The chain has TRBV11-2 and TRBJ1-1; a possible D gene is TRBD1 (6 bases). Looked up from germline, CDR1 is SGHAT and CDR2 is FQNNGV. The CDR3 spans 16 residues. V was clipped by 1 base and J by 4 bases, with 16 bases between them. DNA of the CDR3: TGTGCCAGCAGCTTAGGCCTGGGGTCAGGGGCCACTGAAGCTTTCTTT. Translated: CASSLGLGSGATEAFF.

This rearrangement joins TRBV19 to TRBJ1-2, with D tentatively TRBD1 (5 bases). Germline CDR1 reads LNHDA; CDR2 reads SQIVND (reference sequence). V was cut by 5 bases and J by 3 bases, with 16 bases left in between. The CDR3 runs 15 residues. The CDR3 here is CASSQGAEEYYGYTF. The CDR3 coding sequence is TGTGCCAGTAGTCAAGGGGCTGAAGAATACTATGGCTACACCTTC.

This chain uses TRBV11-3 with TRBJ1-2; D is perhaps TRBD1 (6 bases). The germline V gene encodes CDR1 SGHNT and CDR2 YENEEA. The CDR3 loop spans 16 amino acids. V lost 1 base to trimming and J lost 2 bases, with 14 bases between them. The DNA of the CDR3 is TGTGCCAGCAGCTTAGGGGCCCCACAGGGAAACTATGGCTACACCTTC. Encoded protein: CASSLGAPQGNYGYTF.

This rearrangement joins TRBV25-1 to TRBJ2-3, with D perhaps TRBD2 (6 bases). Germline loops: CDR1 MGHDK, CDR2 SYGVNS. The CDR3 has 11 residues. The ends were cut back, 6 bases at V and 5 bases at J, with 6 bases in the middle. CDR3 region: CASSGGDTQYF. The CDR3 DNA is TGTGCCAGCAGCGGGGGAGATACGCAGTATTTT.

This chain links TRBV7-9 with TRBJ1-1; TRBD1 matches 7 bases. Germline CDR1 is SEHNR and CDR2 is FQNEAQ (reference sequence). This CDR3 spans 14 amino acids. Germline trimming cut 6 bases from V and 4 bases from J; bases unmatched to any gene: 8. CDR3 sequence: CASSLTGPSTEAFF. The CDR3 region has the DNA TGTGCCAGCAGTCTGACAGGGCCGAGCACTGAAGCTTTCTTT.

The V gene is TRBV4-3, the J gene TRBJ2-7; 7 nucleotides match TRBD2. With V trimmed by 4 bases and J by 2 bases, 11 bases remained unmatched. The germline CDR1 and CDR2 sequences are LGHNA and YSLEER. This CDR3 contains 16 residues. CDR3 sequence (DNA): TGCGCCAGCAGCCCCGACACCGGACTAGAAGCCTACGAGCAGTACTTC. This codes for CASSPDTGLEAYEQYF.

V is TRBV28 and J is TRBJ2-3; 9 bases map to TRBD2. Germline CDR1 is MDHEN and CDR2 is SYDVKM. The CDR3 contains 14 residues. Unmatched junction bases numbered 3, after V lost 2 bases and J lost 6 bases. The CDR3 loop reads CASSLPAGGDTQYF. Written as DNA, the CDR3 is TGTGCCAGCAGTTTACCCGCGGGAGGGGATACGCAGTATTTT.

The CDR3 is CASSATGLETQYF. Here the CDR3 DNA reads TGTGCCAGCAGTGCGACAGGGTTGGAGACCCAGTACTTC. This chain links TRBV28 with TRBJ2-5; 7 nucleotides match TRBD1. This CDR3 contains 13 residues. After removal of 5 bases from V and 5 bases from J, the junction contained 5 bases not matched to a gene. CDR1 is MDHEN and CDR2 is SYDVKM in the germline V gene.

V is TRBV28 and J is TRBJ1-1; the match to TRBD1 covers 7 bases. With 6 bases clipped from V and 8 bases from J, the junction kept 9 bases outside the gene matches. This CDR3 region has 13 residues. Germline assignment: CDR1 MDHEN and CDR2 SYDVKM. DNA for the CDR3: TGTGCCAGCAGCCGAGGACAGGTTGGGGAAGCTTTCTTT. This encodes CASSRGQVGEAFF.

The chain links TRBV4-1 to TRBJ2-1; D is undetermined. The germline V gene encodes CDR1 MGHRA and CDR2 YSYEKL. This CDR3 has 14 amino acids. Trimming took 4 bases from V and 10 from J, leaving 17 bases between them. The CDR3 sequence is CASSRAETHREQFF. The CDR3 nucleotides read TGCGCCAGCAGCCGCGCCGAAACCCACCGGGAGCAGTTCTTC.